The sequence of this T cell receptor beta chain was determined in a study of shared clonotypes between healthy human individuals. Broader study findings: A generally larger estimated richness was seen in naive subsets than in memory subsets.

Sorted-subset replicate PCR reactions contained around 220 ng DNA, corresponding to tens of thousands of T cell genomes. Clones were sequenced by immunoSEQ multiplex PCR, and TCRdb holds only the in-frame ones, with some missing. The sample carries about 1.1 million clones, about 72% recorded once. On this clone: Its antigen is unknown.

The receptor was isolated from a man younger than 35 in good health. Some clones in this sample may be carry-over from other donors' samples. Sequences were obtained from memory CD4+ T cells from PBMCs. Subset defined: CD45RA-negative fraction.

In nucleotides, the CDR3 is TGTGCCAGCAGTATAGCGGAATCTGGGGCCAACGTCCTGACTTTC. It encodes CASSIAESGANVLTF. This chain connects TRBV6-1 to TRBJ2-6; D is perhaps TRBD2 (6 bases). The CDR3 length is 15 residues. Deletions cut 5 bases from V and 1 base from J, with 9 bases between. Per the germline V gene, CDR1 is MNHNS and CDR2 is SASEGT.